This T cell receptor beta chain was observed in a study of T cells in Graves' hyperthyroidism and ophthalmopathy. No progression to ophthalmopathy during 18 months of follow-up defined stable disease. V shed 3 bases and J shed 7 bases, with 15 bases lying between them. This CDR3 contains 13 residues. Germline values: CDR1 SQVTM, CDR2 ANQGSEA. General study findings and limits: A 13 V-J model separated ophthalmopathy from stable hyperthyroidism. The model anticipated ophthalmopathy a median around six months pre-onset.

The sample holds many counts of this clonotype. The antigen is not known. Template material for amplifying TCR beta CDR3 regions consisted of RNA transcripts. First-round RT-PCR with HTBI primers amplified the TCR CDR3 region. MiXCR was run by TCRdb on the multiplex PCR reads, yielding one entry per CDR3 protein. In the table there are just under 750,000 distinct CDR3 sequences, under 45% of which are singletons. The source is a woman aged 40 to 50 with Graves' hyperthyroidism. Sequenced input: blood. The V gene is TRBV29-1, the J gene TRBJ1-2; D is perhaps TRBD1 (6 bases). The CDR3 coding sequence is TGCAGCGTTGACTACGGGGGCATAGGTGGCTACACCTTC. Translation: CSVDYGGIGGYTF.